Sequencing of this T cell receptor (beta chain) was carried out in a study of T cells in Graves' hyperthyroidism and ophthalmopathy (dated by TCRdb to 2018 to 2020). Turning to the overall study: Peripheral blood was sampled at the time of initial diagnosis, prior to any treatment. To identify TCR V-J signatures that set the groups apart, the researchers used a discovery cohort of about a hundred patients, made up of under 50 with Graves' ophthalmopathy and about 60 with stable Graves' hyperthyroidism. Prospective prediction of ophthalmopathy was tested in an independent validation cohort consisting of 18 to 20 hyperthyroidism patients and some 16 patients who later progressed to ophthalmopathy. The 100 or so discovery patients were divided at random into training and test sets in a 7:3 ratio. In addition, the study compared T-cell repertoires in thyroid tissue and in blood from over 5 Graves' hyperthyroidism patients. Once sampling was done, hyperthyroidism patients were given methimazole at a starting dose of 30 mg daily, whereas ophthalmopathy patients were given high-dose intravenous methylprednisolone. TCR Vbeta CDR3 sequencing of roughly 140 peripheral blood samples (43 ophthalmopathy, about 75 hyperthyroidism and some 17 progressor patients) is reported in the paper. The paper's findings and limits, for the study overall: During validation, the model predicted progression to ophthalmopathy a median of roughly 7.1 months ahead of onset, with almost 71% sensitivity and less than 85% specificity. A 13 V-J signature model separated ophthalmopathy from stable hyperthyroidism, with around 88% sensitivity and roughly 81% specificity in cross-validation and 80%/75% in testing. Sample size was not statistically predetermined, and investigators were not blinded to group allocation. Most expanded thyroid clonotypes (frequency above 0.001) were also detected in blood, suggesting blood repertoires may reflect thyroid immune responses.

Including the terminal cysteine and phenylalanine, the CDR3 comprises 12 residues. Just the 36-base CDR3 DNA is kept, in frame starting at base 1. For this chain, trimming is 7 bases at the V end and 5 bases at the J end, and the number of junction bases without a gene match is 5. CDR1 and CDR2 (SNHLY, FYNNEI) derive from the germline V gene. About this clonotype itself: The antigen it binds to is not known. No base quality information exists; no much larger clone differs at one position.

In the ophthalmopathy patients, disease was moderately to severely active, with a Clinical Activity Score of 3 or more, a NOSPECS grade of 4 or more, and a duration of less than 3 months. The study excluded patients with uncontrolled infections, other autoimmune diseases, pregnancy or lactation. Clinical symptoms, serum thyroxine and TRAb, thyroid ultrasound, and orbital computed tomography formed the basis for the diagnoses. PBMCs were isolated from about 9 ml of fresh peripheral blood by Ficoll-Paque density gradient centrifugation. Total RNA was extracted with Trizol reagent, and quality was checked on an Agilent 2100 Bioanalyzer. The TCR beta CDR3 regions were amplified from RNA transcripts. A first-round RT-PCR of the TCR CDR3 used the HTBI primer set with the Qiagen OneStep RT-PCR kit. The libraries were constructed in a second round of multiplex PCR and then size-selected and purified. Paired-end sequencing of the libraries was performed with 100 bp reads on an Illumina HiSeq2000. Regarding the original processing steps: SOAPnuke was used to process the raw data, removing reads that contained adapters or uncalled bases, had a mean Phred below 15, or lacked an exact match to the constant primer or identifier. High-quality paired reads were merged with COPE v1.2.5, and unique nucleotide sequences were defined as clonotypes. MiTCR v1.1 was used to align the clonotypes against IMGT TRBV, TRBD and TRBJ reference segments. The analysis included only V-J combinations with a frequency above 0.0001, which together covered roughly 99% of the repertoires. The TCS score was defined as the ratio of F50 (clonal expansion) to E x V (chaos), calculated using BLOSUM62-based TCRdist between CDR3 peptides within each V-J. Welch's t-statistics and random forest reduced 450 to 600 V-J features to 10 to 15, which were used in a naive Bayes classifier (R e1071). In-frame beta chains were kept once TCRdb had trimmed the public reads at Q25 with fastp and called clones with MiXCR. Rows with a matching CDR3 protein are joined into one entry that keeps the most common DNA and genes. The V and J calls were determined by TCRdb, not by the authors. The sample data list about 52,000 distinct CDR3 sequences, and roughly half of these were observed just once. The top ten clones comprise just over 9% of the sample.

This chain is built from TRBV2 and TRBJ2-7; a stretch of 7 junction bases matches TRBD1. The sequencing input was blood. This sequence was found in a woman aged 45-65 years with Graves' ophthalmopathy. The CDR3 here reads CASTRGLDEQYF. The DNA reads as follows: TGTGCCAGCACTAGGGGGCTCGACGAGCAGTACTTC.